Each of the 24 T cell receptor beta chains below was sequenced from the same sample in a study of T-cell reconstitution after alpha-beta-depleted transplantation in children. Unique molecular identifiers were built into the TCRbeta library. TCRdb passed the PCR reads through MiXCR, listing each CDR3 protein once. Here the sample spans a few hundred thousand distinct CDR3 sequences, around 46% being singletons. Specimen: PBMCs, collected before TCRalphabeta/CD19-depleted stem cell transplant. All receptors derive from a girl aged 2-10 years with aplastic anemia, due to receive a stem cell transplant.

V and J are TRBV12-3 or TRBV12-4 and TRBJ1-5; 11 nucleotides match TRBD1. The CDR3 is made up of 16 amino acids. The V and J ends lost 3 bases and 9 bases, in that order; junction bases with no gene match: 10. The CDR3 DNA is TGTGCCAGCAGTTTCGGACAGGGGGCTTTAAAGCTGCCCCAGCATTTT. Translated: CASSFGQGALKLPQHF.

This clonotype appeared many times. V and J are TRBV7-7 and TRBJ2-2, with D uncertain. The CDR3 has 17 amino acids. V lost 5 bases and J lost 1, with 17 bases in between. From germline, CDR1 is SSHAT and CDR2 FNYEAQ (reference sequence). The CDR3 region has the DNA TGTGCCAGCAGCGACCGTTTGCTCCACGGGAACACCGGGGAGCTGTTTTTT. It translates to CASSDRLLHGNTGELFF.

This clonotype was seen at least ten times. The V and J genes are TRBV6-5 and TRBJ1-2; 7 nucleotides line up with TRBD1. Germline lookup yields CDR1 MNHEY and CDR2 SVGAGI. The CDR3 is 14 amino acids. With 3 bases clipped from V and 2 bases from J, the junction kept 3 bases outside the gene matches. This CDR3 reads CASSYLGQNYGYTF. CDR3 sequence (DNA): TGTGCCAGCAGTTATCTGGGACAGAACTATGGCTACACCTTC.

This sequence joins TRBV20-1 and TRBJ2-3, with 7 bases aligning to TRBD2. Germline V gene sequence: CDR1 DFQATT, CDR2 SNEGSKA (reference sequence). The CDR3 is made up of 13 amino acids. J gave up 3 bases and V 6 bases, and 6 bases lay outside the gene matches. The CDR3 region is CSALPRGTDTQYF. DNA for the CDR3: TGCAGTGCCCTCCCGCGGGGGACAGATACGCAGTATTTT.

This clonotype has a single count. The chain employs TRBV3-1 and TRBJ2-1, with a possible D match to TRBD2 (5 bases). This CDR3 has 19 residues. Trimming took off 4 bases at V and 5 bases at J, with 27 bases between the two ends. CDR1 and CDR2 (germline): LGHDT, YNNKEL (reference sequence). Here the CDR3 reads CASSLRFGGGPDKDNEQFF. DNA for the CDR3: TGTGCCAGCAGCCTCCGATTTGGTGGCGGGCCCGATAAAGACAATGAGCAGTTCTTC.

This clonotype occurred many times. V is TRBV12-3 or TRBV12-4 and J is TRBJ2-7; D not certain. The CDR3 extends over 13 amino acids. V dropped 6 bases and J dropped 3 bases, with 12 bases sitting between them. CDR3 amino acids: CASSPHGDYEQYF. As DNA, the CDR3 is TGTGCCAGCAGCCCCCACGGCGACTACGAGCAGTACTTC.

The CDR3 nucleotides are TGCGCCAGCAGCCCCCGGGTAGCCAACAATGAGCAGTTCTTC. Translated: CASSPRVANNEQFF. This sequence joins TRBV4-3 and TRBJ2-1, with D uncertain. V dropped 4 bases and J dropped 5 bases, with 12 bases sitting between them. This CDR3 has 14 amino acids. Germline values: CDR1 LGHNA, CDR2 YSLEER.

The genes are TRBV5-1 and TRBJ2-1; 12 bases line up with TRBD2. The V gene end was trimmed by 3 bases and the J gene end by 7 bases; junction bases not matched to a gene: 5. The V gene's germline CDR1 is SGHRS and CDR2 YFSETQ. This CDR3 is 15 amino acids long. CDR3: CASSSVLAGGNEQFF. CDR3 coding DNA: TGCGCCAGCAGCTCGGTACTAGCGGGAGGAAATGAGCAGTTCTTC.

The CDR3 region has the DNA TGTGCCAGCAGTTCAGACAGGGGCCCTTATCCCTACGAGCAGTACTTC. Translating it yields CASSSDRGPYPYEQYF. This chain connects TRBV13 to TRBJ2-7; TRBD1 matches at 8 bases. The CDR3 spans 16 residues. V dropped 6 bases and J dropped 2; count of bases not matched to a gene: 12. Germline V gene lookup returns CDR1 PRHDT and CDR2 FYEKMQ (reference sequence).

This clonotype has a handful of counts. In nucleotides, the CDR3 is TGTGCCAGCAGCTCCCGATCCGTAGATGAGCAGTTCTTC. It yields the protein CASSSRSVDEQFF. This chain connects TRBV7-2 to TRBJ2-1; no clear D gene. Trimming removed 4 bases at V and 8 bases at J, with 12 bases between. CDR3 length equals 13 residues. Germline V gives CDR1 SGHTA, CDR2 FQGNSA.

The V call is TRBV28, the J call TRBJ2-5; D not certain. The V gene lost 6 bases and the J gene lost 0 bases, with 8 bases spanning the gap. CDR1 is MDHEN and CDR2 is SYDVKM in the germline V gene. This CDR3 comprises 13 residues. The CDR3 DNA reads TGTGCCAGCAGCCTGGTCCACCAAGAGACCCAGTACTTC. This gives the protein CASSLVHQETQYF.

This chain connects TRBV4-1 to TRBJ1-6; D is unresolved. The CDR3 has 20 amino acids. The V gene lost 4 bases and the J gene lost 0 bases, with 22 bases spanning the gap. Germline lookup yields CDR1 MGHRA and CDR2 YSYEKL. CDR3 coding DNA: TGCGCCAGCAGCCCTCAGACCCCGCGGACGCGCAGCTCCTATAATTCACCCCTCCACTTT. This translates into CASSPQTPRTRSSYNSPLHF.

As concerns this clonotype: The junction shows a germline mismatch at one end, possibly a read error. The chain combines TRBV11-2 with TRBJ2-7; the match to TRBD1 covers 9 bases. Per the germline V gene, CDR1 is SGHAT and CDR2 is FQNNGV. The CDR3 extends over 16 amino acids. The CDR3 reads CSSYGPLRDRATQQYF. Written as DNA, the CDR3 is TGTTCCAGCTATGGCCCCCTCCGGGACAGGGCTACACAGCAGTACTTC.

The V and J genes are TRBV18 and TRBJ2-7, with 7 bases lining up with TRBD1. The CDR3 extends over 14 amino acids. Germline trimming cut 4 bases from V and 5 bases from J; bases unmatched to any gene: 8. Germline loops: CDR1 KGHSH, CDR2 LQKENI. The CDR3 DNA follows: TGTGCCAGCTCACGCGACAGGGTCCAGCACGAGCAGTACTTC. It specifies CASSRDRVQHEQYF.

For the CDR3, the DNA is TGTGCCAGCAGTCCTCGAACAGGGAATCGGACAGATACGCAGTATTTT. Its protein is CASSPRTGNRTDTQYF. This chain connects TRBV9 to TRBJ2-3; a weak D match, TRBD1 (6 bases). This CDR3 has 16 amino acids. Germline V CDR1 and CDR2: SGDLS, YYNGEE. The V end lost 5 bases, the J end lost 3 bases, and 19 bases lay between the germline ends.

This clonotype was counted only a few times. The chain combines TRBV18 with TRBJ2-7, with TRBD2 matching over 11 bases. This CDR3 has 18 amino acids. Germline CDR1 is KGHSH and CDR2 is LQKENI. After removal of 6 bases from V and 0 bases from J, the junction contained 13 bases not matched to a gene. The CDR3 coding sequence is TGTGCCAGCTCTCCCGGAATAGCGGGAGGGCAGAGCTCCTACGAGCAGTACTTC. This sequence encodes CASSPGIAGGQSSYEQYF.

The J gene is TRBJ1-2, the V gene TRBV7-2, with a possible D match to TRBD1 (6 bases). Germline assignment: CDR1 SGHTA and CDR2 FQGNSA. Trimming took 5 bases from V and 5 from J, leaving 15 bases between them. There are 14 residues in the CDR3. Here the CDR3 DNA reads TGTGCCAGCAGCGCCGACGGGGGGCAGTATGGCTACACCTTC. Amino acid sequence: CASSADGGQYGYTF.

This chain joins TRBV24-1 and TRBJ1-1; the match to TRBD1 covers 7 bases. Germline lookup yields CDR1 KGHDR and CDR2 SFDVKD. V shed 4 bases and J 8 bases; nucleotides not matched to a gene: 12. The CDR3 has 15 residues. CDR3 protein: CATSEKGRGALEAFF. In DNA, the CDR3 is TGTGCCACCAGTGAGAAGGGCAGGGGGGCACTAGAAGCTTTCTTT.

This clonotype was seen more than once but under ten times. The genes are TRBV27 and TRBJ2-1, with D perhaps TRBD2 (6 bases). Germline CDR1 is MNHEY and CDR2 is SMNVEV (reference sequence). V dropped 3 bases and J dropped 3 bases, with 15 bases sitting between them. The CDR3 covers 16 residues. CDR3 in amino acids: CASSLRDENFYNEQFF. In DNA, the CDR3 is TGTGCCAGCAGTTTGCGGGACGAGAACTTCTACAATGAGCAGTTCTTC.

This clonotype was seen many times. V gene TRBV7-6 combines with J gene TRBJ1-6; the D gene is possibly TRBD1 (5 bases). The V end lost 4 bases, the J end lost 0 bases, and 16 bases lay between the germline ends. Germline CDR1 reads SGHVS; CDR2 reads FNYEAQ. The CDR3 spans 18 residues. As DNA, the CDR3 is TGTGCCAGCAGCTCGTTCACAAGACAGAGCTCCTATAATTCACCCCTCCACTTT. Translating it yields CASSSFTRQSSYNSPLHF.

The genes are TRBV11-2 and TRBJ2-1; a weak D match, TRBD2 (6 bases). This CDR3 is 14 amino acids long. The germline V gene encodes CDR1 SGHAT and CDR2 FQNNGV. Trimming took off 7 bases at V and 3 bases at J, with 13 bases between the two ends. The CDR3 protein is CASTQEGRYNEQFF. CDR3 sequence (DNA): TGTGCCAGCACTCAGGAGGGCCGCTACAATGAGCAGTTCTTC.

The chain uses TRBV10-3 and TRBJ2-2, with 8 bases lining up with TRBD1. The CDR3 totals 14 residues. The germline V gene encodes CDR1 ENHRY and CDR2 SYGVKD. V was pared by 7 bases and J by 3 bases, with 4 bases of the junction left unmatched. As DNA, the CDR3 is TGTGCCATCAATGTCAGGGGGCACACCGGGGAGCTGTTTTTT. This codes for CAINVRGHTGELFF.

This clonotype was counted between two and nine times. V gene TRBV6-5 combines with J gene TRBJ1-5; 9 bases line up with TRBD1. CDR3 length equals 16 residues. Germline CDR1 reads MNHEY; CDR2 reads SVGAGI. V gave up 2 bases and J gave up 1 base; unmatched junction bases: 3. The CDR3 bases are TGTGCCAGCAGTTACAAGGACAGGGGAAGCAATCAGCCCCAGCATTTT. It is translated as CASSYKDRGSNQPQHF.

This clonotype showed up many times. The V gene is TRBV7-2, the J gene TRBJ1-2; 9 nucleotides match TRBD1. With 4 bases clipped from V and 8 bases from J, the junction kept 2 bases outside the gene matches. Germline CDR1 and CDR2: SGHTA and FQGNSA. There are 12 residues in the CDR3. The CDR3 loop reads CASSSGTGGYTF. CDR3 in DNA: TGTGCCAGCAGCTCCGGGACAGGGGGCTACACCTTC.